This T cell receptor (beta chain) is from a study of beta chain features in type 1 diabetes. Findings of the study overall: Shorter TCRB CDR3s, moderately but significantly so, marked every one of the four CD4+ subsets in Type 1 diabetes patients.

The isolated RNA, all of it, was reverse transcribed, so expressed TCRB transcripts were what got sequenced. Only in-frame clones appear in the TCRdb table, and some are missing; sequencing was by immunoSEQ multiplex PCR. The sample contains some 240,000 clones, around 16% of which appear only once. As to this clone: Its antigen is undetermined.

The CDR3 sequence is 12 residues long. The V gene's germline CDR1 is MNHEY and CDR2 SMNVEV (reference sequence). V dropped 9 bases and J dropped 3 bases, with 12 bases sitting between them. This TCR was sampled from a man aged 30-40 years with type 1 diabetes. V gene TRBV27 combines with J gene TRBJ2-7, with D perhaps TRBD1 (6 bases). What was sequenced was naive CD4+ T cells from blood. The CDR3 reads CASPARGYEQYF. DNA for the CDR3: TGTGCCAGTCCGGCCAGGGGCTACGAGCAGTACTTC.